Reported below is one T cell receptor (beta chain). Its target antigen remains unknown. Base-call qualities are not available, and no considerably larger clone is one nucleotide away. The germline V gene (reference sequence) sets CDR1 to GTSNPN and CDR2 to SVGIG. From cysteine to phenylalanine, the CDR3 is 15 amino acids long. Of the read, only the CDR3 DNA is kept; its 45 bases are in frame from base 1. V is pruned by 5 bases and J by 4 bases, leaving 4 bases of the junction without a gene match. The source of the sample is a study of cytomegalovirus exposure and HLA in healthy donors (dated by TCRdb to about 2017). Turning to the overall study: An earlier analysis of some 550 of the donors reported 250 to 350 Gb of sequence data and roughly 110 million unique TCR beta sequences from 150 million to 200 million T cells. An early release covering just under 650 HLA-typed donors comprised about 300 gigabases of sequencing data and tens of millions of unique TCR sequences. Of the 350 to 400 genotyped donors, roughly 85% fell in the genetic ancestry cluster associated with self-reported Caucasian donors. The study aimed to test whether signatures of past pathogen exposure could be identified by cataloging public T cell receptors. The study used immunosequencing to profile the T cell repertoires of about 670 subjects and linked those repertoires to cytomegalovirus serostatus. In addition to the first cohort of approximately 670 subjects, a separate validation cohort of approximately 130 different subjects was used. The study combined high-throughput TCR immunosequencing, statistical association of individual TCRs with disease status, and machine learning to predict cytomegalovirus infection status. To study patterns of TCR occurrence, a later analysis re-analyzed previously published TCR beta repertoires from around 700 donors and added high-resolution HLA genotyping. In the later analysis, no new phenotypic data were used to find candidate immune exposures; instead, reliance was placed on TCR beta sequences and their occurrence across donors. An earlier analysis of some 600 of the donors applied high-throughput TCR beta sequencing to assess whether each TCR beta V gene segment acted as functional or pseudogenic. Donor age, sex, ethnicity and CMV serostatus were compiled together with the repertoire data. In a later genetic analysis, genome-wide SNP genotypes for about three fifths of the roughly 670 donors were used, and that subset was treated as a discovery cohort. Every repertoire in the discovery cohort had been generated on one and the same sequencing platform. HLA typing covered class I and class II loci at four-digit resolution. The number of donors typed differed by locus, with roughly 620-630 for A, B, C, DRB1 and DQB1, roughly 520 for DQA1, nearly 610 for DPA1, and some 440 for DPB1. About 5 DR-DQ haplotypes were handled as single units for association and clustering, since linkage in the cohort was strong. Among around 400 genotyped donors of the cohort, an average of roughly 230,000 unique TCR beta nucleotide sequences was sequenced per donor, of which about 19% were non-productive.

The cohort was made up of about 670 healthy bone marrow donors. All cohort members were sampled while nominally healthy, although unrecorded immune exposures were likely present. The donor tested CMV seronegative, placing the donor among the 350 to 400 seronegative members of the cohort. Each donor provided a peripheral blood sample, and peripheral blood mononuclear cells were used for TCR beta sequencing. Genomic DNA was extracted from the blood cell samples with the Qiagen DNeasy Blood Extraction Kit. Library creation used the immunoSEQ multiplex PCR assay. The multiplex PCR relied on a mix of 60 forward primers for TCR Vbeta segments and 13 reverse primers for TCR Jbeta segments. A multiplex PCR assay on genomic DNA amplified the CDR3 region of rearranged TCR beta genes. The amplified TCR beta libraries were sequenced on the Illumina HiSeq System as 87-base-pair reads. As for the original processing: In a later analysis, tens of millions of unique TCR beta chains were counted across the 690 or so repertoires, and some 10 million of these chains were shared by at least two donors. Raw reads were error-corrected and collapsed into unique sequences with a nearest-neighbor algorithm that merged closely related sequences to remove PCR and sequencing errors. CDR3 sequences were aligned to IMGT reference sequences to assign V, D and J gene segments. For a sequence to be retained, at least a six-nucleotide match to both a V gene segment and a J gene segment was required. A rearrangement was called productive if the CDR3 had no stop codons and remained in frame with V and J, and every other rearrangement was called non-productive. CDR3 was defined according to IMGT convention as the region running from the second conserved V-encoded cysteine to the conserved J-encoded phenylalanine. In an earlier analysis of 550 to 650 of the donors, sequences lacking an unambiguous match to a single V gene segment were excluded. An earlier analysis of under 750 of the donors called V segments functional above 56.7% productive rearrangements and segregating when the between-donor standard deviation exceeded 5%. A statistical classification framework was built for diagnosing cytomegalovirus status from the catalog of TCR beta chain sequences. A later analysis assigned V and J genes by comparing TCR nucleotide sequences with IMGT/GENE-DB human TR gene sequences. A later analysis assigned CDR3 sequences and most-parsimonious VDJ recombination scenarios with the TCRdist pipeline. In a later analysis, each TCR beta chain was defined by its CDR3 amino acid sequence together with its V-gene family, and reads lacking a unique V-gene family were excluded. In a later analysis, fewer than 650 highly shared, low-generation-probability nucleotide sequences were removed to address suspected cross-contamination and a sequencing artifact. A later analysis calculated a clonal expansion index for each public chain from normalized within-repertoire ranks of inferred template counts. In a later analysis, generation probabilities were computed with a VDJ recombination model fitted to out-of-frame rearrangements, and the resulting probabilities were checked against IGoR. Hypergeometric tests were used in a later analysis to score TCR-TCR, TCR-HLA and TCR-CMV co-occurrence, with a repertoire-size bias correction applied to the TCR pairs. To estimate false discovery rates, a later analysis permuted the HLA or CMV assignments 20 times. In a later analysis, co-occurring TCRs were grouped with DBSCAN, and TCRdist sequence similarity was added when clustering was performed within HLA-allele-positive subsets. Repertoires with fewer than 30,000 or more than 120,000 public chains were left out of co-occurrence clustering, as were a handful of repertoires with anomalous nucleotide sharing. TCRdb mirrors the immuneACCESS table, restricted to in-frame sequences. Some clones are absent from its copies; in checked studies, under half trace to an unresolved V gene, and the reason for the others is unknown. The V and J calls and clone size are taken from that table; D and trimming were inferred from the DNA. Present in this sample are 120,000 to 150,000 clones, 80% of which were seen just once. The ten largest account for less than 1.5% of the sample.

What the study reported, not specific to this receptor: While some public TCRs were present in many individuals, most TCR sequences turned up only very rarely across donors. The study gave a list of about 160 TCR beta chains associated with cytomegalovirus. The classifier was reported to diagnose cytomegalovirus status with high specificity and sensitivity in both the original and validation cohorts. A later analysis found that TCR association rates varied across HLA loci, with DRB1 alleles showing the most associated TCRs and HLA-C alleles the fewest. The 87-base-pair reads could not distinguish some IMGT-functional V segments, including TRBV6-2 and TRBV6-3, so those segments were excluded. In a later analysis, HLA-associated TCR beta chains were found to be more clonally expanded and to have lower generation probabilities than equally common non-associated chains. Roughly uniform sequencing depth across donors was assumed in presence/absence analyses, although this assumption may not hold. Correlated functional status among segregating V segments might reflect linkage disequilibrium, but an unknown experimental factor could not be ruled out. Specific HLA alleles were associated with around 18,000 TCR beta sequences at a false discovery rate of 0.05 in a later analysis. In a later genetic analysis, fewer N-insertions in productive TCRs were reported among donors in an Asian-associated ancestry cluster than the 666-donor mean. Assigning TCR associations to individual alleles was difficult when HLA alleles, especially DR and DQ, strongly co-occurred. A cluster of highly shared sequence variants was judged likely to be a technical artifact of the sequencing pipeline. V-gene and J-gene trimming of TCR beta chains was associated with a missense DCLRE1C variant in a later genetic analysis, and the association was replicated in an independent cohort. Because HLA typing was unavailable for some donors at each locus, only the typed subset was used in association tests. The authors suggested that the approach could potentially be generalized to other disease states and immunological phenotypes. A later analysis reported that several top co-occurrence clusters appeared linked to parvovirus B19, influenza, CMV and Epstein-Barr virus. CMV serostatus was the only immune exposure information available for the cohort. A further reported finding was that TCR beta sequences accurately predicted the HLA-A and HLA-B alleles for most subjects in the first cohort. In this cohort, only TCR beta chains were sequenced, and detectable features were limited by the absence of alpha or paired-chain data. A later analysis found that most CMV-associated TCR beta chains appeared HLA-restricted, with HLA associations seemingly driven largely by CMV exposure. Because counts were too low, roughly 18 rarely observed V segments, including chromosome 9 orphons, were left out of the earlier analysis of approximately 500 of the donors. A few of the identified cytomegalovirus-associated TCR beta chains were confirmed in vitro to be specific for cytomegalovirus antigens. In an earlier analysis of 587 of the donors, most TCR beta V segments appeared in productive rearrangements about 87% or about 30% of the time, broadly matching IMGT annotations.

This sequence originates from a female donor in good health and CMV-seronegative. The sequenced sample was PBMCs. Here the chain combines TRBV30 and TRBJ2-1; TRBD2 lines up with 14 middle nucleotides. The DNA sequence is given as TGTGCCTGGGACAGACTAGCGGGAGGGTACAATGAGCAGTTCTTC. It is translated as CAWDRLAGGYNEQFF.